This TCR beta chain was identified during a study of shared clonotypes between healthy human individuals. Study-wide results and limits: Clonotype sharing among donors was expected to depend on sequencing depth. Non-shared clonotypes had lower generation probabilities than clonotypes shared by all four sorted-subset donors.

Some clones are missing from TCRdb's copy, which holds only in-frame ones; the method was immunoSEQ multiplex PCR. Of around 600,000 clones in the sample, approximately 95% were seen once. CDR3 length: 14 amino acids. The V gene's germline CDR1 is SGHVS and CDR2 FQNEAQ. V lost 5 bases to trimming and J lost 5 bases; unmatched junction nucleotides: 8. In regard to this clone: The antigen is undetermined.

Naive CD8 populations comprised CD45RO-negative cells positively selected for CCR7, excluding terminally differentiated effector memory CD45RA+ cells. This chain connects TRBV7-8 to TRBJ2-5, with TRBD1 matching over 7 bases. The source of this sequence is a woman aged 30 to 39 in good health. The sample was naive CD8+ T cells sorted from blood. The CDR3 region is CASSLRTGLETQYF. CDR3 DNA: TGTGCCAGCAGCCTAAGGACAGGTTTGGAGACCCAGTACTTC.